This T cell receptor beta chain was observed in a study of T cell changes during pregnancy in multiple sclerosis. TCRdb's table, derived via immunoSEQ multiplex PCR, lists solely in-frame clones and lacks some. Among roughly 100,000 clones, about nine tenths were seen once, and the ten largest hold about 1.7%. Per germline, CDR1 LGHNT and CDR2 FRNRAP. V was pared by 1 base and J by 3 bases, with 1 base of the junction left unmatched. CDR3 size: 14 residues. The clonotype originates from a female donor in good health, enrolled as a control in a pregnancy study. The sample here was peripheral blood, taken after pregnancy. V gene TRBV12-5 combines with J gene TRBJ2-5, with 8 bases fitting TRBD2. Here the CDR3 DNA reads TGTGCTAGTGGTTTGGGAGCGGGGGAAGAGACCCAGTACTTC. This codes for CASGLGAGEETQYF.